Listed below are T cell receptor beta chains from one sample, sequenced in a study of cytomegalovirus exposure and HLA in healthy donors. Here immunoSEQ multiplex PCR was the method, and the copy in TCRdb shows in-frame clones only, minus some. This table has 200,000 to 250,000 clones, 65% to 80% appearing once. Input material: PBMCs. These receptor sequences come from a girl aged 2 to 10 in good health and CMV-seronegative. Each CDR3 is given with its conserved first and last residue. D genes are given only for firm matches. The size of a clone is reported for some rows only, either as once, few or many, or as a class for expanded clones.

>TRBJ1-1|-|TRBV4-1|-|15
CASSQDEMSQGEAFF
TGCGCCAGCAGCCAAGATGAGATGTCACAGGGCGAAGCTTTCTTT
>TRBJ2-7|-|TRBV6-5|TRBD1|14
CASKNTDRFYEQYF
TGTGCCAGCAAAAACACGGACAGGTTCTACGAGCAGTACTTC
>TRBJ1-5|-|TRBV27|TRBD1|15
CASRPGTGESQPQHF
TGTGCCAGCAGGCCCGGGACAGGGGAATCTCAGCCCCAGCATTTT
>TRBJ1-2|-|TRBV6-5|TRBD1|13
CASSYGTADGYTF
TGTGCCAGCAGCTATGGGACAGCTGATGGCTACACCTTC
>TRBJ1-1|once|TRBV6-1|-|14
CASSEVGRNTEAFF
TGTGCCAGCAGTGAAGTTGGCCGGAACACTGAAGCTTTCTTT
>TRBJ2-1|-|TRBV27|TRBD2|15
CASSPELAMINEQFF
TGTGCCAGCAGTCCCGAACTAGCGATGATAAATGAGCAGTTCTTC
>TRBJ2-7|-|TRBV9|TRBD2|17
CASSVWTSGYGSHEQYF
TGTGCCAGCAGCGTCTGGACTAGCGGGTATGGGAGTCACGAGCAGTACTTC
>TRBJ2-3|-|TRBV5-5|-|14
CASSPWADTDTQYF
TGTGCCAGCAGCCCCTGGGCAGACACAGATACGCAGTATTTT
>TRBJ2-1|few|TRBV5-8|TRBD2|17
CASSPPRTSGRSNEQFF
TGTGCCAGCAGCCCGCCCCGTACTAGCGGGAGAAGCAATGAGCAGTTCTTC
>TRBJ1-1|-|TRBV5-1|TRBD1|16
CASSSLGQGVGTEAFF
TGCGCCAGCAGCTCCCTGGGACAGGGGGTTGGCACTGAAGCTTTCTTT
>TRBJ2-3|-|TRBV5-4|-|19
CASSLTGGGEVVRADTQYF
TGTGCCAGCAGCCTCACGGGTGGCGGGGAGGTGGTAAGGGCAGATACGCAGTATTTT
>TRBJ1-2|-|TRBV5-1|TRBD1|16
CASSPSNRQGNYGYTF
TGCGCCAGCAGCCCGTCCAACAGACAGGGTAACTATGGCTACACCTTC
>TRBJ1-2|-|TRBV6-1|-|14
CASSGRVVSLGYTF
TGTGCCAGCAGTGGCAGGGTGGTAAGCCTTGGCTACACCTTC
>TRBJ1-3|once|TRBV7-2|-|13
CASSLVNGDTIYF
TGTGCCAGCAGCTTAGTGAACGGTGACACCATATATTTT
>TRBJ1-2|-|TRBV29-1|-|10
CSVSSDGYTF
TGCAGCGTTTCCTCGGATGGCTACACCTTC
>TRBJ2-3|few|TRBV7-3|-|14
CASSLGGYTDTQYF
TGTGCCAGCAGCTTGGGAGGCTACACAGATACGCAGTATTTT
>TRBJ2-2|-|TRBV30|TRBD2|14
CAWSWDYPEGELFF
TGTGCCTGGAGTTGGGACTATCCAGAGGGGGAGCTGTTTTTT
>TRBJ2-7|-|TRBV4-1|TRBD2|16
CASSQDPSGNIYEQYF
TGCGCCAGCAGCCAAGATCCTAGCGGGAACATCTACGAGCAGTACTTC
>TRBJ1-4|once|TRBV19|TRBD1|15
CASTIQGAGGEKLFF
TGTGCCAGTACTATTCAGGGGGCTGGCGGTGAAAAACTGTTTTTT
>TRBJ2-2|-|TRBV7-6|TRBD2|15
CASSLSGLATGELFF
TGTGCCAGCAGCTTATCAGGACTAGCGACCGGGGAGCTGTTTTTT
>TRBJ2-7|-|TRBV9|-|14
CASSVSTGSYEQYF
TGTGCCAGCAGCGTATCGACAGGTTCCTACGAGCAGTACTTC
>TRBJ1-2|-|TRBV7-2|-|15
CASSVTSRADYGYTF
TGTGCCAGCAGCGTTACTTCCAGGGCGGACTATGGCTACACCTTC
>TRBJ2-2|-|TRBV30|-|14
CAWSVRGGTGELFF
TGTGCCTGGAGTGTAAGGGGAGGTACCGGGGAGCTGTTTTTT
>TRBJ1-1|-|TRBV11-2|-|12
CASSSWRAEAFF
TGTGCCAGCAGCTCGTGGCGGGCTGAAGCTTTCTTT
>TRBJ1-4|-|TRBV5-1|-|15
CASSLVGVKNEKLFF
TGCGCCAGCAGCTTGGTCGGGGTAAAGAATGAAAAACTGTTTTTT
>TRBJ1-4|-|TRBV28|TRBD1|12
CASSGDSPKLFF
TGTGCCAGCAGCGGGGACAGCCCAAAACTGTTTTTT
>TRBJ1-2|-|TRBV9|TRBD1|14
CASSPRQGADGYTF
TGTGCCAGCAGCCCAAGACAGGGGGCGGATGGCTACACCTTC
>TRBJ1-4|-|TRBV7-8|-|16
CASSLLTRSPNEKLFF
TGTGCCAGCAGCTTACTTACCCGGTCCCCAAATGAAAAACTGTTTTTT
>TRBJ1-5|-|TRBV5-1|-|16
CASSLASGNSNQPQHF
TGCGCCAGCAGCTTGGCCTCAGGAAATAGCAATCAGCCCCAGCATTTT
>TRBJ1-2|-|TRBV19|-|15
CASSKISRFNYGYTF
TGTGCCAGTAGTAAGATCAGTCGCTTTAACTATGGCTACACCTTC
>TRBJ2-3|-|TRBV5-4|-|15
CASRPWGGSTDTQYF
TGTGCCAGCAGACCCTGGGGGGGCTCCACAGATACGCAGTATTTT
>TRBJ1-6|-|TRBV4-1|-|15
CASSPTGGTYSPLHF
TGCGCCAGCAGCCCCACGGGCGGGACTTATTCACCCCTCCACTTT
>TRBJ2-7|-|TRBV6-1|-|14
CASSERRFIGEQYF
TGTGCCAGCAGTGAAAGGCGGTTCATCGGCGAGCAGTACTTC
>TRBJ1-1|-|TRBV2|-|11
CASRAAQKAFF
TGTGCCAGCCGAGCGGCCCAAAAAGCTTTCTTT
>TRBJ1-6|few|TRBV19|-|15
CASSIWGAVYSPLHF
TGTGCCAGTAGTATCTGGGGCGCCGTTTATTCACCCCTCCACTTT
>TRBJ2-4|-|TRBV5-6|-|13
CASSFSGSTIQYF
TGTGCCAGCAGCTTTTCCGGGAGCACCATTCAGTACTTC
>TRBJ2-7|few|TRBV6-1|TRBD1|15
CASSEFGTGSSEQYF
TGTGCCAGCAGTGAATTTGGGACAGGGAGCTCCGAGCAGTACTTC
>TRBJ2-5|-|TRBV5-1|TRBD1|13
CASSFGQGETQYF
TGCGCCAGCAGCTTCGGACAGGGGGAGACCCAGTACTTC
>TRBJ2-3|-|TRBV7-6|TRBD2|14
CASSWGGGTDTQYF
TGTGCCAGCAGCTGGGGCGGGGGAACAGATACGCAGTATTTT
>TRBJ2-1|once|TRBV29-1|TRBD1|14
CSVSGTGAYNEQFF
TGCAGCGTCTCCGGGACAGGGGCCTACAATGAGCAGTTCTTC
>TRBJ1-2|-|TRBV2|TRBD1|15
CASTLTGQGNYGYTF
TGTGCCAGCACCCTTACGGGACAGGGTAACTATGGCTACACCTTC
>TRBJ1-6|-|TRBV6-1|-|15
CASRDRDNYNSPLHF
TGTGCCAGCAGGGACCGGGACAACTATAATTCACCCCTCCACTTT
>TRBJ1-2|once|TRBV10-3|-|16
CAISESEGGFEDGYTF
TGTGCCATCAGTGAGTCTGAGGGGGGGTTCGAGGATGGATACACCTTC
>TRBJ1-2|-|TRBV6-1|TRBD1|17
CASSVGQGRLVNYGYTF
TGTGCCAGCAGTGTTGGACAGGGGAGGCTAGTTAACTATGGCTACACCTTC
>TRBJ1-2|-|TRBV25-1|-|15
CASSEGRGGFYGYTF
TGTGCCAGCAGTGAAGGGAGGGGGGGGTTCTATGGCTACACCTTC
>TRBJ1-5|-|TRBV6-6|TRBD1|16
CASSKGTGSSNQPQHF
TGTGCCAGCTCTAAGGGGACAGGGTCTAGCAATCAGCCCCAGCATTTT
>TRBJ1-1|-|TRBV7-3|TRBD1|15
CASSLTGFLNTEAFF
TGTGCCAGCAGCTTGACAGGGTTTTTGAACACTGAAGCTTTCTTT
>TRBJ2-7|-|TRBV11-2|TRBD1|15
CASSAPGQGFYEQYF
TGTGCCAGCAGCGCTCCGGGACAGGGGTTCTACGAGCAGTACTTC
>TRBJ2-7|few|TRBV19|TRBD2|13
CASSTAGGREQYF
TGTGCCAGTAGTACCGCGGGAGGACGCGAGCAGTACTTC
>TRBJ2-1|-|TRBV18|TRBD1|14
CASSPRQGDDEQFF
TGTGCCAGCTCCCCCCGACAGGGAGACGATGAGCAGTTCTTC